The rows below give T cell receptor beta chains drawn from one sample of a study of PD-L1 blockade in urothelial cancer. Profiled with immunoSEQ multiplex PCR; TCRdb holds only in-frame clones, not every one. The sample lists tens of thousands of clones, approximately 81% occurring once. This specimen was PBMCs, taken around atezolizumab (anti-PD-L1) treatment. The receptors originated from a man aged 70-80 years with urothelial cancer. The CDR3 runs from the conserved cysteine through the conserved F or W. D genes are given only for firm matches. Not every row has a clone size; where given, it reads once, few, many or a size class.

DNA: TGCGCCAGCAGCCAAGAGGTCTCAGTAGGACAGTTATACAATGAGCAGTTCTTC
CDR3: CASSQEVSVGQLYNEQFF
D: .
size: once
J: TRBJ2-1
V: TRBV4-3

DNA: TGTGCCAGCAGCCCTTCGGGACAGGGGGCCAAGGGGACCCAGTACTTC
CDR3: CASSPSGQGAKGTQYF
D: TRBD1
size: .
J: TRBJ2-5
V: TRBV14

DNA: TGTGCCAGCAGCCTACAGGGCTGGGAGCAGTACTTC
CDR3: CASSLQGWEQYF
D: .
size: .
J: TRBJ2-7
V: TRBV6-1

DNA: TGTGCCAGCGGACCTAGCGGGTCCTACAATGAGCAGTTCTTC
CDR3: CASGPSGSYNEQFF
D: TRBD2
size: .
J: TRBJ2-1
V: TRBV7-2

DNA: TGTGCCAGCAGCCAAGATTCCCTAAGGACAGGACTTAATGAAAAACTGTTTTTT
CDR3: CASSQDSLRTGLNEKLFF
D: TRBD1
size: .
J: TRBJ1-4
V: TRBV4-2

DNA: TGTGCCAGCAGTCTCAGGGACAGGGCTACCTACGAGCAGTACTTC
CDR3: CASSLRDRATYEQYF
D: TRBD1
size: .
J: TRBJ2-7
V: TRBV27

DNA: TGCGCCAGCAGTGTCTCCAACAGGGGTTACTACGAGCAGTACTTC
CDR3: CASSVSNRGYYEQYF
D: TRBD1
size: .
J: TRBJ2-7
V: TRBV10-2

DNA: TGTGCCAGCAGCCCTACCTCGGCGGGCCTCCAAGAGACCCAGTACTTC
CDR3: CASSPTSAGLQETQYF
D: .
size: .
J: TRBJ2-5
V: TRBV4-2

DNA: TGTGCCAGCAGCTGGACAGGTTTGAACACTGAAGCTTTCTTT
CDR3: CASSWTGLNTEAFF
D: TRBD1
size: .
J: TRBJ1-1
V: TRBV7-9

DNA: TGCGCCAGCAGCGTCGCTAGCGGGAGAGGAAACGAGCAGTACTTC
CDR3: CASSVASGRGNEQYF
D: TRBD2
size: many
J: TRBJ2-7
V: TRBV5-1

DNA: TGTGCCAGCTCGCCGACAGATATGAACACTGAAGCTTTCTTT
CDR3: CASSPTDMNTEAFF
D: .
size: .
J: TRBJ1-1
V: TRBV18

DNA: TGTGCCAGCTCACCACTACTTGGACAGGTCTCTAGTGAGCAGTACTTC
CDR3: CASSPLLGQVSSEQYF
D: TRBD1
size: .
J: TRBJ2-7
V: TRBV18

DNA: TGTGCCAGCAGCCCTCCCACCGGGGAGCTGTTTTTT
CDR3: CASSPPTGELFF
D: .
size: .
J: TRBJ2-2
V: TRBV7-9

DNA: TGTGCCAGCAGCCTAGGACTAGCGGTTAGCACAGATACGCAGTATTTT
CDR3: CASSLGLAVSTDTQYF
D: TRBD2
size: .
J: TRBJ2-3
V: TRBV11-2

DNA: TGTGCCAGCCGAGAGGGTGAGACCCAGTACTTC
CDR3: CASREGETQYF
D: .
size: .
J: TRBJ2-5
V: TRBV2

DNA: TGTGCCAGCAGCTCCTACCTCAGGGTCGGCTACGAGCAGTACTTC
CDR3: CASSSYLRVGYEQYF
D: .
size: .
J: TRBJ2-7
V: TRBV13

DNA: TGTGCCAGCAGCTCCGACGCGGGAGGGCCTGGAGATACGCAGTATTTT
CDR3: CASSSDAGGPGDTQYF
D: TRBD2
size: .
J: TRBJ2-3
V: TRBV5-6

DNA: TGCGCCAGCAGCACGGAGGGGAGGGTGAACACTGAAGCTTTCTTT
CDR3: CASSTEGRVNTEAFF
D: .
size: .
J: TRBJ1-1
V: TRBV5-1

DNA: TGTGCCAGCAGCTTGAGGGGGACAGGGTTGCTTTCACCCCTCCACTTT
CDR3: CASSLRGTGLLSPLHF
D: TRBD1
size: .
J: TRBJ1-6
V: TRBV5-4

DNA: TGTGCCAGTGCAGCAGGGGGCGCCTTCAACGAGCAGTACTTC
CDR3: CASAAGGAFNEQYF
D: TRBD1
size: .
J: TRBJ2-7
V: TRBV19

DNA: TGCGCCAGCAGCTTAGGGACTTCCCACGGGACCCAGTACTTC
CDR3: CASSLGTSHGTQYF
D: .
size: .
J: TRBJ2-5
V: TRBV5-1

DNA: TGTGCCAGCAGCTTGGAAGCGGGGATAGCTAATGAAAAACTGTTTTTT
CDR3: CASSLEAGIANEKLFF
D: .
size: .
J: TRBJ1-4
V: TRBV5-5

DNA: TGTGCCAGCAGCCACACCGGGACTAGCGCCACCAATGAGCAGTTCTTC
CDR3: CASSHTGTSATNEQFF
D: TRBD2
size: once
J: TRBJ2-1
V: TRBV4-2

DNA: TGCGCCAGCAGTCGAATTGCCCAGGGGAGAGAGACCCAGTACTTC
CDR3: CASSRIAQGRETQYF
D: .
size: once
J: TRBJ2-5
V: TRBV4-1

DNA: TGTGCCAGCAGCTTAGTGTGGGGGCCCCTGATGAACACTGAAGCTTTCTTT
CDR3: CASSLVWGPLMNTEAFF
D: .
size: .
J: TRBJ1-1
V: TRBV7-9

DNA: TGTGCCAGCAGTTACACGGGGAGTGATCGTTCTAATGAGCAGTTCTTC
CDR3: CASSYTGSDRSNEQFF
D: .
size: .
J: TRBJ2-1
V: TRBV6-5

DNA: TGTGCCAGCAGGTTAGCAGGGGGTGCCGGCTACACCTTC
CDR3: CASRLAGGAGYTF
D: TRBD1
size: .
J: TRBJ1-2
V: TRBV6-1

DNA: TGTGCCTGGAGTGTAGATCTTCCGGGGGAGCAGTACTTC
CDR3: CAWSVDLPGEQYF
D: .
size: .
J: TRBJ2-7
V: TRBV30

DNA: TGTGCCAGCAGCGAAACAGGGGGCCCTCTACACTCTGGGGCCAACGTCCTGACTTTC
CDR3: CASSETGGPLHSGANVLTF
D: TRBD1
size: .
J: TRBJ2-6
V: TRBV9

DNA: TGTGCCACCAGCAGAGGAAAGGGGTTAAGCACAGATACGCAGTATTTT
CDR3: CATSRGKGLSTDTQYF
D: .
size: .
J: TRBJ2-3
V: TRBV15

DNA: TGCGCCAGCAGCTTGAGTGGTAGCGGTGGGAATGAGCAGTTCTTC
CDR3: CASSLSGSGGNEQFF
D: .
size: .
J: TRBJ2-1
V: TRBV5-1

DNA: TGTGCCAGCAGGGCAACAGGGGCCACGAGCAACACTGAAGCTTTCTTT
CDR3: CASRATGATSNTEAFF
D: TRBD1
size: once
J: TRBJ1-1
V: TRBV11-2

DNA: TGTGCCAGCAGCTTCCGGGGGGGGAGATTCACCGGGGAGCTGTTTTTT
CDR3: CASSFRGGRFTGELFF
D: TRBD2
size: .
J: TRBJ2-2
V: TRBV7-9

DNA: TGTGCCAGCAGCGCCTTGGGACAGGAGAACACTGAAGCTTTCTTT
CDR3: CASSALGQENTEAFF
D: TRBD1
size: .
J: TRBJ1-1
V: TRBV9

DNA: TGTGCCAGCAGCGCGGGACCGGGACTAGCGGGAGGAGGAGGAGAGACCCAGTACTTC
CDR3: CASSAGPGLAGGGGETQYF
D: TRBD2
size: .
J: TRBJ2-5
V: TRBV9

DNA: TGTGCCAGCAAGGAAGCGGGGGGGGCAGATACGCAGTATTTT
CDR3: CASKEAGGADTQYF
D: TRBD2
size: .
J: TRBJ2-3
V: TRBV6-4

DNA: TGTGCCAGCAGCTTGGACAGGGGCGGGAGGGCCACCCGCACAGATACGCAGTATTTT
CDR3: CASSLDRGGRATRTDTQYF
D: TRBD2
size: .
J: TRBJ2-3
V: TRBV5-4

DNA: TGTGCCAGCAGTTACTCGAGACAGGGGTACACTGAAGCTTTCTTT
CDR3: CASSYSRQGYTEAFF
D: TRBD1
size: .
J: TRBJ1-1
V: TRBV6-5

DNA: TGTGCCAGCAGCCACGGAAGCGCGAACACCGGGGAGCTGTTTTTT
CDR3: CASSHGSANTGELFF
D: .
size: .
J: TRBJ2-2
V: TRBV6-6

DNA: TGTGCCAGCAGCTCCTCTTCAGGTACGCAGTATTTT
CDR3: CASSSSSGTQYF
D: .
size: .
J: TRBJ2-3
V: TRBV7-2